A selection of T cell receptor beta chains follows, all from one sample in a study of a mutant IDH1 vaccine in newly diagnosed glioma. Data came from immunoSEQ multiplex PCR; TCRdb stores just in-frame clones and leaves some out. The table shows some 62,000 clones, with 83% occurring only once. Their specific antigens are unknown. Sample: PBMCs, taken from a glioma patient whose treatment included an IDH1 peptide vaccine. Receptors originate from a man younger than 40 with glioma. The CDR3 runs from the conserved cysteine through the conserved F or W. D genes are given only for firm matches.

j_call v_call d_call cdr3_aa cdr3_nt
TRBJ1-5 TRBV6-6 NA CASRTSGNQPQHF TGTGCCAGCAGAACTTCGGGCAATCAGCCCCAGCATTTT
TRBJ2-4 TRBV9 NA CASSVSDSKNIQYF TGTGCCAGCAGCGTATCCGATTCCAAAAACATTCAGTACTTC
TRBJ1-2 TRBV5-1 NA CASSLVGSDGYTF TGCGCCAGCAGCTTGGTCGGTTCTGACGGCTACACCTTC
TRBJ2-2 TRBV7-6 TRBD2 CASSLTSGVTGELFF TGTGCCAGCAGCCTGACTAGCGGGGTAACCGGGGAGCTGTTTTTT
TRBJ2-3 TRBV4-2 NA CASSQDTLGAGSTDTQYF TGTGCCAGCAGCCAAGATACGTTGGGAGCGGGTAGCACAGATACGCAGTATTTT
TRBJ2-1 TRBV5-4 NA CASSPGFLGGSSEQFF TGTGCCAGCAGCCCCGGGTTTTTGGGCGGCAGCTCTGAGCAGTTCTTC
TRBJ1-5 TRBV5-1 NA CASSLGGGVYQPQHF TGCGCCAGCAGCTTGGGAGGGGGGGTTTATCAGCCCCAGCATTTT
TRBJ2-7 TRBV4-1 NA CASSQDLVGYYEQYF TGCGCCAGCAGCCAAGATCTAGTGGGGTACTACGAGCAGTACTTC
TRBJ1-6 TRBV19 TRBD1 CASSIASGTGYNSPLHF TGTGCCAGTAGTATTGCGTCCGGGACAGGGTATAATTCACCCCTCCACTTT
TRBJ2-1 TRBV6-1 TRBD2 CASCALAGGFRYEQFF TGTGCCAGCTGTGCACTAGCGGGGGGTTTTAGGTATGAGCAGTTCTTC
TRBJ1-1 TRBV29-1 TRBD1 CSVSMTGTLNTEAFF TGCAGCGTCTCAATGACAGGGACCTTGAACACTGAAGCTTTCTTT
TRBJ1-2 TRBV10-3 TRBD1 CATHFTGTGVFAGYTF TGTGCCACTCATTTTACCGGGACAGGGGTTTTTGCTGGCTACACCTTC
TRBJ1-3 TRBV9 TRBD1 CASSGGTGSGNTIYF TGTGCCAGCAGCGGTGGGACAGGGAGTGGAAACACCATATATTTT
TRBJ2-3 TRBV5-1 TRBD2 CASSMGLQSTDTQYF TGCGCCAGCAGCATGGGACTACAGAGCACAGATACGCAGTATTTT
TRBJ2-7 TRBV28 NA CASSLPTGSYEQYF TGTGCCAGCAGTTTACCCACAGGTTCCTACGAGCAGTACTTC
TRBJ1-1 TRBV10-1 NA CASSDWGTEAFF TGCGCCAGCAGTGATTGGGGTACTGAAGCTTTCTTT
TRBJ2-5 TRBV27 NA CASSLKRGGETQYF TGTGCCAGCAGTTTAAAGAGGGGCGGAGAGACCCAGTACTTC
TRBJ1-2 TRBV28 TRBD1 CAIMTGPYGYTF TGTGCCATCATGACAGGGCCCTATGGCTACACCTTC
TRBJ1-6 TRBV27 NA CASSLWRGGQTPLHF TGTGCCAGCAGCTTATGGAGGGGGGGGCAAACACCCCTCCACTTT
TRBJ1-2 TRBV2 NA CASSEGGPYTF TGTGCCAGCAGTGAGGGGGGGCCGTACACCTTC
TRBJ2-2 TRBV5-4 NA CASSLDSSGSGELFF TGTGCCAGCAGCTTGGACAGCTCCGGGTCCGGGGAGCTGTTTTTT
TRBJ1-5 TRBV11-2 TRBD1 CASSLGGTGGQPQHF TGTGCCAGCAGCTTAGGCGGGACAGGGGGTCAGCCCCAGCATTTT
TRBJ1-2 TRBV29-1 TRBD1 CSVESGGNYGYTF TGCAGCGTTGAATCAGGGGGCAACTATGGCTACACCTTC